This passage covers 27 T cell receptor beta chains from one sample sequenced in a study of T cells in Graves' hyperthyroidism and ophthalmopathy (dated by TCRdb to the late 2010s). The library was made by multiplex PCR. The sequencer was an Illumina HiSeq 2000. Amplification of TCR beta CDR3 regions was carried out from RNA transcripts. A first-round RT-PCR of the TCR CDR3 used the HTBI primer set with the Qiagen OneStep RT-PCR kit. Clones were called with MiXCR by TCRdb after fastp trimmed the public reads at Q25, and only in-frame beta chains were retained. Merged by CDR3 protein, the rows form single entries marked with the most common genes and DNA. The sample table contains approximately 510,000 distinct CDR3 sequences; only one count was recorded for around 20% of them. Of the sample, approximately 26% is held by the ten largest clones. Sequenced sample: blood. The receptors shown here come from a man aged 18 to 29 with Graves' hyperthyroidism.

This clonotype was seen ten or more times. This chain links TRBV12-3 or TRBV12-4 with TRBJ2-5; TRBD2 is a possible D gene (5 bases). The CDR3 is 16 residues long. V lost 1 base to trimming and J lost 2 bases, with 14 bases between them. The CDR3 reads CASSLGERDPQETQYF. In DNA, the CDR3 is TGTGCCAGCAGTTTAGGGGAGCGAGACCCGCAAGAGACCCAGTACTTC.

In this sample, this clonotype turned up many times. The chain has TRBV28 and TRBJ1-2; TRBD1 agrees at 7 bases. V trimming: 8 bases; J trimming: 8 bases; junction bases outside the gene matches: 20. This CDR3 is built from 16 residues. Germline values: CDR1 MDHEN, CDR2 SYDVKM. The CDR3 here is CASGTGTAGGQGGYTF. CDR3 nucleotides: TGTGCCAGCGGGACCGGGACAGCGGGGGGCCAGGGAGGCTACACCTTC.

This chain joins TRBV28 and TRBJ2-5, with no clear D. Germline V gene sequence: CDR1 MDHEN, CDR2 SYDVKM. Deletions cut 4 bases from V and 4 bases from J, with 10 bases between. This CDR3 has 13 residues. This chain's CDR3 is CASSSASAETQYF. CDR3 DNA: TGTGCCAGCAGTTCAGCGTCGGCAGAGACCCAGTACTTC.

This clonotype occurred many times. This CDR3 is CASSSVGDYGYTF. CDR3 sequence (DNA): TGTGCCAGCAGTTCCGTAGGTGACTATGGCTACACCTTC. The chain has TRBV27 and TRBJ1-2; D gene ambiguous. Germline CDR1 MNHEY, CDR2 SMNVEV (reference sequence). This CDR3 region has 13 residues. V lost 4 bases and J 3 bases, leaving 9 bases between the germline ends.

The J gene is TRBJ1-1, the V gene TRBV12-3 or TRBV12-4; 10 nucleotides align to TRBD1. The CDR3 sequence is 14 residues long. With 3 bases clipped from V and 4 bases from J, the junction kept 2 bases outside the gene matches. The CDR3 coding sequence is TGTGCCAGCAGTTTGACAGGGGGCTTCACTGAAGCTTTCTTT. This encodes CASSLTGGFTEAFF.

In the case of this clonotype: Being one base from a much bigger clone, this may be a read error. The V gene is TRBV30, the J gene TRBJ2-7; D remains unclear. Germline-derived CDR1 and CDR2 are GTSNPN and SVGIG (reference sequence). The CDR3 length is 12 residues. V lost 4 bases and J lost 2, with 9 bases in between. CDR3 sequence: CAWMTLAYEQYF. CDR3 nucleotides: TGTGCCTGGATGACTCTTGCCTACGAGCAGTACTTC.

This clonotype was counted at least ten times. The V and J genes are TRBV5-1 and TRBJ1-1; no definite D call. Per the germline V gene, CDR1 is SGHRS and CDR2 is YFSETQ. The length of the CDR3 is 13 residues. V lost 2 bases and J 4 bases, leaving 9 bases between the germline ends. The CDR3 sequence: CASSLFPVTEAFF. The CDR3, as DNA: TGCGCCAGCAGCTTATTTCCCGTCACTGAAGCTTTCTTT.

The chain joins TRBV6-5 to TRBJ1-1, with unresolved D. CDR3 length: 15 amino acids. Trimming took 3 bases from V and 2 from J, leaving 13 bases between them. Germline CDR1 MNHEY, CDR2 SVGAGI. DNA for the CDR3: TGTGCCAGCAGTTATCCGAGGCCGTCAAACACTGAAGCTTTCTTT. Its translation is CASSYPRPSNTEAFF.

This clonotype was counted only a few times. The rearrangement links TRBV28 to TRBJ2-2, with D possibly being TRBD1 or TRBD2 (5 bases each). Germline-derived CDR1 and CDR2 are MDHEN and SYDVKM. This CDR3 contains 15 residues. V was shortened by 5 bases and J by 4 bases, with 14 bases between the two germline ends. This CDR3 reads CASSASGPGTGELFF. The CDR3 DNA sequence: TGTGCCAGCAGTGCCTCGGGACCCGGCACCGGGGAGCTGTTTTTT.

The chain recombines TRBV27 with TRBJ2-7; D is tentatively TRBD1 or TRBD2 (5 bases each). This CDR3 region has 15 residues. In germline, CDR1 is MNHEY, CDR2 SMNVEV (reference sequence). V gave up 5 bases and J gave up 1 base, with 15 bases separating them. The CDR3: CASSKKGDGSYEQYF. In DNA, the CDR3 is TGTGCCAGCAGTAAGAAAGGGGACGGGTCCTACGAGCAGTACTTC.

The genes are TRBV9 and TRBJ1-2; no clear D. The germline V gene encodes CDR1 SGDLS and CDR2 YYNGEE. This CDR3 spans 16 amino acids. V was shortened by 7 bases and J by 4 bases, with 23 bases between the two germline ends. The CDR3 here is CASSPTVVPLRYGYTF. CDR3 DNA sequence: TGTGCCAGCTCTCCTACCGTCGTACCCCTACGCTATGGCTACACCTTC.

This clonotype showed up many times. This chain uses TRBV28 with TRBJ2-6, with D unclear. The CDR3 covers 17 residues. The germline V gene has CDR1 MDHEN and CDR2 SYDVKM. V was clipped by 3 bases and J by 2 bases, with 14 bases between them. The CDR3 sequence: CASSFRLQITGANVLTF. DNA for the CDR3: TGTGCCAGCAGTTTCCGTCTACAGATAACTGGGGCCAACGTCCTGACTTTC.

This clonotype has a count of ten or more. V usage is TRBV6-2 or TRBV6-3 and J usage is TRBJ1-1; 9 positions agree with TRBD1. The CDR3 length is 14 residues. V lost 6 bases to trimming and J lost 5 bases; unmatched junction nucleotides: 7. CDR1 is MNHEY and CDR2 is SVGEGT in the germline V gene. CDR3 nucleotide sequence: TGTGCCAGCAGGTCCCGGGACAGGGTTACTGAAGCTTTCTTT. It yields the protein CASRSRDRVTEAFF.

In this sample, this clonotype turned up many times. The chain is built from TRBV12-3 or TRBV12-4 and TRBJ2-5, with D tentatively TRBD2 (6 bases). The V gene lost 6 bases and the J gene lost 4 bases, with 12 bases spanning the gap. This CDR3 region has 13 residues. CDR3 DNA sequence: TGTGCCAGCAGCTCTCTAGCGACAGAGACCCAGTACTTC. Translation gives CASSSLATETQYF.

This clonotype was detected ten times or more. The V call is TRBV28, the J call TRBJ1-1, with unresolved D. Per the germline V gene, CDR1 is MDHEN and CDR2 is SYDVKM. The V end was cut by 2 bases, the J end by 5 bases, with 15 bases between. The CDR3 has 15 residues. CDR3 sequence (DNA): TGTGCCAGCAGTTTACGGCGCCTCCGGGCGACTGAAGCTTTCTTT. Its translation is CASSLRRLRATEAFF. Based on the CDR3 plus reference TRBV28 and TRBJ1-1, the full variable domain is DVKVTQSSRYLVKRTGEKVFLECVQDMDHENMFWYRQDPGLGLRLIYFSYDVKMKEKGDIPEGYSVSREKKERFSLILESASTNQTSMYLCASSLRRLRATEAFFGQGTRLTVV.

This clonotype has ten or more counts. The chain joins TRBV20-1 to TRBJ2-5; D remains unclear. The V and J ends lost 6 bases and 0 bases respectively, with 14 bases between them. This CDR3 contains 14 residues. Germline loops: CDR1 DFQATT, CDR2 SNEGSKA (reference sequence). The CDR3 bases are TGCAGTGCACCCACCGGGTGGTACCAAGAGACCCAGTACTTC. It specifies CSAPTGWYQETQYF.

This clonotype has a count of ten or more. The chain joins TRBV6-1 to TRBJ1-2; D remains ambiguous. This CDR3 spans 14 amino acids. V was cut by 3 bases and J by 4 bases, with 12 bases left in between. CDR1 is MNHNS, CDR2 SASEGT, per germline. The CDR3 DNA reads TGTGCCAGCAGTGATCGCTCCCAAATCTATGGCTACACCTTC. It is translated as CASSDRSQIYGYTF.

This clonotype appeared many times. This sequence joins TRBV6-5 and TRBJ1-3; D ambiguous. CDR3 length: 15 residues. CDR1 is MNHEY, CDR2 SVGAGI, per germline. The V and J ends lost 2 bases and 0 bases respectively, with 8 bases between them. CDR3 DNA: TGTGCCAGCAGTTACAGGGCAGTCTCTGGAAACACCATATATTTT. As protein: CASSYRAVSGNTIYF.

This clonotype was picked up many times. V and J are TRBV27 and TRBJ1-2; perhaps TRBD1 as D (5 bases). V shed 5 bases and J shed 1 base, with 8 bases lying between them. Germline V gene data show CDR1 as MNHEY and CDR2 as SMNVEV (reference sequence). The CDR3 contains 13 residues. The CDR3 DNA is TGTGCCAGCAGTCAGAGGGGTAACTATGGCTACACCTTC. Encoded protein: CASSQRGNYGYTF.

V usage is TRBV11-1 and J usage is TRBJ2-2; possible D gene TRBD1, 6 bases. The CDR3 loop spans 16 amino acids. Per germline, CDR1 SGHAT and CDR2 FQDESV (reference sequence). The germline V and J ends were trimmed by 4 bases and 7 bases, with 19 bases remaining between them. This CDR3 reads CASSSQPGDIDGELFF. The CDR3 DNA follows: TGTGCCAGCAGCTCTCAGCCAGGGGATATTGACGGGGAGCTGTTTTTT.

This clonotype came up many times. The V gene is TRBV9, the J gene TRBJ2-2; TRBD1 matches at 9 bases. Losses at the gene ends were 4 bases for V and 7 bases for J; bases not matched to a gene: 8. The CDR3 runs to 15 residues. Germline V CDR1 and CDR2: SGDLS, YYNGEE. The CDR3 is CASSSAGTGFGELFF. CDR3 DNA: TGTGCCAGCAGCTCCGCCGGGACAGGGTTCGGGGAGCTGTTTTTT.

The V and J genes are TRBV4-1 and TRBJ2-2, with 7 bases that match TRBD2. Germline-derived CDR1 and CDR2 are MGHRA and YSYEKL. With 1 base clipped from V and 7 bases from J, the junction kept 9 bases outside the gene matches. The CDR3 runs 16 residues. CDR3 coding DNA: TGCGCCAGCAGCCAAGGCCCGGGGGGAAGGAACGGGGAGCTGTTTTTT. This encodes CASSQGPGGRNGELFF.

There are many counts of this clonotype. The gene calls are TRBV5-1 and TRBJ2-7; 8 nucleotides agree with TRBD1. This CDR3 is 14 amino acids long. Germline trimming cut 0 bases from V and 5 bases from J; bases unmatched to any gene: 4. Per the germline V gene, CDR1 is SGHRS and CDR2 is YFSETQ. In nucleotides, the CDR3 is TGCGCCAGCAGCTTGGCCTCAGGGGGCGACGAGCAGTACTTC. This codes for CASSLASGGDEQYF.

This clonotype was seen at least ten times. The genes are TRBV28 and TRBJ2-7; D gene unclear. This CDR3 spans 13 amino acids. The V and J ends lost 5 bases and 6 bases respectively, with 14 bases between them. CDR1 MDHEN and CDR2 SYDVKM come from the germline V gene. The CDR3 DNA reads TGTGCCAGCAGTCCAACCGCAGTGTTCGAGCAGTACTTC. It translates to CASSPTAVFEQYF. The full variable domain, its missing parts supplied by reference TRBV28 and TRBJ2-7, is DVKVTQSSRYLVKRTGEKVFLECVQDMDHENMFWYRQDPGLGLRLIYFSYDVKMKEKGDIPEGYSVSREKKERFSLILESASTNQTSMYLCASSPTAVFEQYFGPGTRLTVT.

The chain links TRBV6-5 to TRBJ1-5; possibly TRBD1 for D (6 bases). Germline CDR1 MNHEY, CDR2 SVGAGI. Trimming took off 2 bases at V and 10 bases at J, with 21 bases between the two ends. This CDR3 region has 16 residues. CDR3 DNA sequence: TGTGCCAGCAGTTACGGCGGGGGGGACACCGGTTATCCCCAGCATTTT. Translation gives CASSYGGGDTGYPQHF.

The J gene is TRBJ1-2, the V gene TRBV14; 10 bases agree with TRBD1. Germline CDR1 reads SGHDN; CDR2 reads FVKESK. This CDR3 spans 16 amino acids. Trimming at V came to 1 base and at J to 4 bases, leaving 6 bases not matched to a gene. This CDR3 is CASSQGGQGPFYGYTF. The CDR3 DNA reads TGTGCCAGCAGCCAAGGGGGACAGGGGCCTTTCTATGGCTACACCTTC.

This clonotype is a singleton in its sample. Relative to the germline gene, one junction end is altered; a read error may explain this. Written as DNA, the CDR3 is TGCACCAGCAGCTTTAAGGGACTAGCGCTCCAAGAGACCCAGTACTTC. Its protein is CTSSFKGLALQETQYF. The V call is TRBV5-1, the J call TRBJ2-5; 10 positions agree with TRBD2. The CDR3 consists of 16 residues. Germline V gene lookup returns CDR1 SGHRS and CDR2 YFSETQ.